This TCR beta chain is drawn from a study of T-cell memory formation after mild COVID-19. TCRdb reanalysed the 5' RACE reads using MiXCR and keeps one entry per CDR3 protein. The sample has 400,000 to 500,000 distinct CDR3 sequences; roughly 26% are singletons. This CDR3 is built from 15 residues. From germline, CDR1 is SGHVS and CDR2 FNYEAQ. Unmatched junction bases numbered 12, after V lost 7 bases and J lost 4 bases. The source is an adult woman who had mild COVID-19 (a few samples of this study predate the infection). Cell type and time point are not known. The chain uses TRBV7-6 and TRBJ2-5; 7 positions agree with TRBD1. The source material was PBMCs or a T cell subset sorted from them (not recorded which). CDR3 nucleotide sequence: TGTGCCAGCACCGAGGGAAGGGGGCGCGGAGAGACCCAGTACTTC. This codes for CASTEGRGRGETQYF.